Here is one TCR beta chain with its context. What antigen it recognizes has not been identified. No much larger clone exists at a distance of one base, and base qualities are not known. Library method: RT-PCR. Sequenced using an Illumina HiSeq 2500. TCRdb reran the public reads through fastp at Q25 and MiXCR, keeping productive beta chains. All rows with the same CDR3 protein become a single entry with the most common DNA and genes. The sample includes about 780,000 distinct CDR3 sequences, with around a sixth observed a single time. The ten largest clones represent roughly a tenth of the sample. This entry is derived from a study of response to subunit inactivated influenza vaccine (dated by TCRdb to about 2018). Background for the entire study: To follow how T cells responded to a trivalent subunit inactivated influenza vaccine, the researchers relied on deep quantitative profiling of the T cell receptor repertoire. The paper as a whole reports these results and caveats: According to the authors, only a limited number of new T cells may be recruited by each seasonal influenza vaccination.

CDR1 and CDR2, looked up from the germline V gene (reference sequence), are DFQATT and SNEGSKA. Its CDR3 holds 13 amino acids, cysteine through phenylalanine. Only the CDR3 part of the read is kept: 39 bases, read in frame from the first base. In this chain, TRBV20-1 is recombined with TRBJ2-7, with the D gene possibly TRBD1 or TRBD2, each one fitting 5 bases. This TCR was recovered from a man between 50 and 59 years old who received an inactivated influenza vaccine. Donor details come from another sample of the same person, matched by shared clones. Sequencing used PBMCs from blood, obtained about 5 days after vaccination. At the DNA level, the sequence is TGCAGCGTCGATCGGGGCAGGGAGAACGAGCAGTACTTC. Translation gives CSVDRGRENEQYF.